These T cell receptor beta chains were read from a single sample in a study of stem cell transplantation in POMP-related autoinflammatory disease. Sequencing used immunoSEQ multiplex PCR; TCRdb keeps in-frame clones, though not all of them. Among 25,000 to 30,000 clones, 82% were seen once, and the ten largest hold 2% to 3%. Sequencing was performed on CD4+ T cells from PBMCs, taken before stem cell transplantation. Source of these receptors: a human donor with POMP-related autoinflammation and immune dysregulation (PRAID). CDR3s include the opening cysteine and the closing phenylalanine or tryptophan. A D gene is named only where the DNA matches it firmly. The size field is filled for only some rows; it gives once, few, many or a size class.

size,V,J,D,DNA,CDR3
-,TRBV18,TRBJ1-4,TRBD1,TGTGCCAGCTCACCTTCAACACAGGGGGTAAATGAAAAACTGTTTTTT,CASSPSTQGVNEKLFF
-,TRBV30,TRBJ2-2,TRBD1,TGTGCCTGGAACCGGGACAGGGTCCCCCTAGGGGAGCTGTTTTTT,CAWNRDRVPLGELFF
-,TRBV7-8,TRBJ1-1,-,TGTGCCAGCAGCCCCCCAGGGCACCTTAACACTGAAGCTTTCTTT,CASSPPGHLNTEAFF
-,TRBV7-7,TRBJ2-2,-,TGTGCCAGCAGCAAAGACCTTGGGGGCACCGGGGAGCTGTTTTTT,CASSKDLGGTGELFF
once,TRBV18,TRBJ2-5,-,TGTGCCAGCTCACCACCAAGCCGGGAAGAGACCCAGTACTTC,CASSPPSREETQYF
-,TRBV7-9,TRBJ2-7,-,TGTGCCAGCAGCCCCCGGGTACAAGAATACGAGCAGTACTTC,CASSPRVQEYEQYF
-,TRBV14,TRBJ2-7,-,TGTGCCAGCAGCCCCCGGGGTTCTTTCGGGGAGCAGTACTTC,CASSPRGSFGEQYF
-,TRBV19,TRBJ2-1,-,TGTGCCAGTCGGTCCGCTAGGTGGGATGAGCAGTTCTTC,CASRSARWDEQFF
-,TRBV4-2,TRBJ1-1,-,TGTGCCAGCAGCCGACGGGCTGGGGAGGTAACTGAAGCTTTCTTT,CASSRRAGEVTEAFF
few,TRBV29-1,TRBJ1-1,-,TGCAGCGTTGAAGTGAGAGAGGTTGAAGCTTTCTTT,CSVEVREVEAFF
-,TRBV2,TRBJ2-1,TRBD2,TGTGCCAGCATAGGTCCGCGGACTAGCGGCTACAATGAGCAGTTCTTC,CASIGPRTSGYNEQFF
few,TRBV29-1,TRBJ1-5,TRBD1,TGCAGCGCCCCCAGGGGGTCGGGAGGCAATCAGCCCCAGCATTTT,CSAPRGSGGNQPQHF
-,TRBV6-1,TRBJ1-1,-,TGTGCCAGCAGCGCTAGGGTCCTGAACACTGAAGCTTTCTTT,CASSARVLNTEAFF
once,TRBV19,TRBJ1-5,-,TGTGCCAGTAGTATGACCAGAATTAGCAATCAGCCCCAGCATTTT,CASSMTRISNQPQHF
-,TRBV28,TRBJ1-2,-,TGTGCCAGCAGTCCCACGGGGCCCTATGGCTACACCTTC,CASSPTGPYGYTF
once,TRBV11-2,TRBJ1-6,-,TGTGCCAGCGGGGGGAGCTCCTATAATTCACCCCTCCACTTT,CASGGSSYNSPLHF
once,TRBV10-1,TRBJ1-5,TRBD1,TGCGCCAGCAGCCCAGGGGGCGGTCAGCCCCAGCATTTT,CASSPGGGQPQHF
-,TRBV6-1,TRBJ1-4,-,TGTGCCAGCAGCCCTCTCCCGCAGGTACTTGAAAAACTGTTTTTT,CASSPLPQVLEKLFF
-,TRBV28,TRBJ2-5,TRBD2,TGTGCCAGCAGTTTCTGGGTAGCGGGAGGGCCAGGACAAGAGACCCAGTACTTC,CASSFWVAGGPGQETQYF
-,TRBV5-1,TRBJ1-2,-,TGCGCCAGCAGCTTGGTAACCGGGGGCTTTAACTATGGCTACACCTTC,CASSLVTGGFNYGYTF
-,TRBV7-9,TRBJ1-5,TRBD1,TGTGCCAGCAGCTTCGGACAGGGACGCAATCAGCCCCAGCATTTT,CASSFGQGRNQPQHF
-,TRBV11-2,TRBJ2-1,-,TGTGCCAGCAGCTTAGGCGTCTACAATGAGCAGTTCTTC,CASSLGVYNEQFF
-,TRBV19,TRBJ1-1,TRBD1,TGTGCCAGTAGTGCAGGACAGGGGGTAGAAGCTTTCTTT,CASSAGQGVEAFF
-,TRBV7-2,TRBJ2-1,TRBD2,TGTGCCAGCAGCTTACGCGGGACTAGTTACAATGAGCAGTTCTTC,CASSLRGTSYNEQFF
-,TRBV18,TRBJ1-1,-,TGTGCCAGCTCACCAACTGCGACGAACACTGAAGCTTTCTTT,CASSPTATNTEAFF
once,TRBV9,TRBJ2-1,-,TGTGCCAGCAGCTCCCGGGTGGGGGAATCCTACAATGAGCAGTTCTTC,CASSSRVGESYNEQFF
-,TRBV9,TRBJ1-2,TRBD1,TGTGCCAGCACCCCGGGACAGGGCAAGAACTATGGCTACACCTTC,CASTPGQGKNYGYTF
few,TRBV7-9,TRBJ1-2,-,TGTGCCAGCAGCCCGGGGACGGGGGAGAGGAATGGCTACACCTTC,CASSPGTGERNGYTF
-,TRBV30,TRBJ2-7,-,TGTGCCTGGAGTGGGGGCGGCTCCGAGCAGTACTTC,CAWSGGGSEQYF
-,TRBV6-1,TRBJ1-1,-,TGTGCCAGCAGTATCCGACAGACTACGAACACTGAAGCTTTCTTT,CASSIRQTTNTEAFF
-,TRBV4-1,TRBJ1-1,-,TGCGCCAGCAGCCAATTACCCGGGAGGGGTACTGAAGCTTTCTTT,CASSQLPGRGTEAFF
-,TRBV6-5,TRBJ1-5,-,TGTGCCAGCAGGGACCCCGGGGATCAGCCCCAGCATTTT,CASRDPGDQPQHF
-,TRBV7-6,TRBJ1-1,-,TGTGCCAGCAGCGCGGGAGGGAACACTGAAGCTTTCTTT,CASSAGGNTEAFF
-,TRBV19,TRBJ2-7,-,TGTGCCAGTAGTATAGTTGCGGGAAGTTTGTACGAGCAGTACTTC,CASSIVAGSLYEQYF
-,TRBV5-8,TRBJ2-1,TRBD1,TGTGCCAGCAACAGCCCGCGGGACAGGGGGATACTCGGGCAGTTCTTC,CASNSPRDRGILGQFF
-,TRBV10-2,TRBJ2-1,TRBD2,TGCGCCAGCAGTGAGCGGGCAAAGGGGACTAGCGGGAGGACGTTCTTCGCAAAGCAGTTCTTC,CASSERAKGTSGRTFFAKQFF
-,TRBV18,TRBJ2-3,-,TGTGCCAGCTCATTTATGGGGGAGACCACAGATACGCAGTATTTT,CASSFMGETTDTQYF
medium-sized,TRBV19,TRBJ2-7,TRBD1,TGTGCCAGTAGTATCCGACAGGGGGGGGACTCCTACGAGCAGTACTTC,CASSIRQGGDSYEQYF
once,TRBV6-5,TRBJ2-1,TRBD2,TGTGCCAGCAGTTACCTCGGGAGGAAGTACAATGAGCAGTTCTTC,CASSYLGRKYNEQFF
few,TRBV5-1,TRBJ2-7,-,TGCGCCAGCAGCTTTGGGACGGGAAGCTCCTACGAGCAGTACTTC,CASSFGTGSSYEQYF
-,TRBV5-1,TRBJ1-2,-,TGCGCCAGCAGTGGACCGGAAGGCTATGGCTACACCTTC,CASSGPEGYGYTF
-,TRBV27,TRBJ1-6,-,TGTGCCAGCAGGTTACGACAGCCTTCCAGGACCTATAATTCACCCCTCCACTTT,CASRLRQPSRTYNSPLHF
-,TRBV19,TRBJ2-7,TRBD2,TGTGCCAGTAGTTCGCGGACTAGCGGGGACGAGCAGTACTTC,CASSSRTSGDEQYF
-,TRBV6-1,TRBJ2-6,-,TGTGCCAGCAGTGGAATCACACTCTTCTCTGGGGCCAACGTCCTGACTTTC,CASSGITLFSGANVLTF
-,TRBV7-9,TRBJ1-5,-,TGTGCCAGCAGCTTAGGAGCCGGGGAAGGGCTGCCCCAGCATTTT,CASSLGAGEGLPQHF
-,TRBV6-1,TRBJ1-1,-,TGTGCCAGCAGCGACCTCGGGAACACTGGAACTTTCTTT,CASSDLGNTGTFF
once,TRBV11-2,TRBJ2-3,TRBD2,TGTGCCAGCAGCGCCCGACTAGCGGGGGGGCCAGATACGCAGTATTTT,CASSARLAGGPDTQYF
-,TRBV30,TRBJ2-1,-,TGTGCCTGGGGTGCCGTCGGGAGCCCCAACAATGAGCAGTTCTTC,CAWGAVGSPNNEQFF
once,TRBV7-2,TRBJ1-1,-,TGTGCCAGCAGCGCTTGGGGGGCGCCTTTCTTT,CASSAWGAPFF
-,TRBV27,TRBJ2-2,TRBD1,TGTGCCAGCAGGCACAACAGGGGTCCAAACACCGGGGAGCTGTTTTTT,CASRHNRGPNTGELFF
-,TRBV30,TRBJ2-7,-,TGTGCCGTCGCCCCTAGCTACCTCTCCTACGAGCAGTACTTC,CAVAPSYLSYEQYF
-,TRBV5-1,TRBJ2-2,-,TGCGCCAGCCGTGGGGGGGCGGACACCGGGGAGCTGTTTTTT,CASRGGADTGELFF
few,TRBV19,TRBJ1-4,-,TGTGCCAGTAGTATAGGAGGCGCGGAAAAACTGTTTTTT,CASSIGGAEKLFF
-,TRBV19,TRBJ2-1,TRBD1,TGTGCCAGTAGGGGGACAGGGGAAGGCTACAATGAGCAGTTCTTC,CASRGTGEGYNEQFF
-,TRBV4-1,TRBJ2-7,-,TGCGCCAGCAGCCAAGTTGCAGGGGCCCACGAGCAGTACTTC,CASSQVAGAHEQYF